This TCR beta chain is from a study of human thymus T cells. Study-level results: V and J gene usage appeared biased in thymic and blood repertoires.

A word on this clone: Its specificity is not known.

Libraries were prepared by immunoSEQ multiplex PCR; TCRdb keeps only in-frame clonotypes and omits some of them. The profile shows 45,000 to 75,000 clones, about 93% of them singletons. V dropped 7 bases and J dropped 15 bases, with 19 bases sitting between them. Germline V gene data show CDR1 as SNHLY and CDR2 as FYNNEI. The CDR3 loop spans 13 amino acids. The chain combines TRBV2 with TRBJ2-6; no firm D call. The material sequenced was blood. The source is a boy in the first two years of life with a congenital heart defect but otherwise immunologically healthy. The CDR3 loop is CASIRETLAPLTF. As DNA, the CDR3 is TGTGCCAGCATTCGAGAAACCTTAGCTCCCCTGACTTTC.